Here is one TCR beta chain with its context. This record belongs to a study of shared clonotypes between healthy human individuals. Data came from immunoSEQ multiplex PCR; TCRdb stores just in-frame clones and leaves some out. The repertoire includes under 650,000 clones, 90% to 97% of them detected once, and under 0.06% sits in the top ten. Germline CDR1 GTSNPN, CDR2 SVGIG (reference sequence). The CDR3 is 13 residues long. The junction had 5 bases not matched to a gene; V was cut back by 4 bases and J by 5 bases. The V call is TRBV30, the J call TRBJ2-5; 9 nucleotides match TRBD2. The clonotype comes from a woman aged 30 to 39 in good health. The sequenced sample consisted of naive CD4+ T cells sorted from blood. Specified subset: CD45RA+ positively selected. The CDR3 spells CAWNAGGGETQYF. CDR3 bases: TGTGCCTGGAATGCGGGAGGGGGTGAGACCCAGTACTTC.